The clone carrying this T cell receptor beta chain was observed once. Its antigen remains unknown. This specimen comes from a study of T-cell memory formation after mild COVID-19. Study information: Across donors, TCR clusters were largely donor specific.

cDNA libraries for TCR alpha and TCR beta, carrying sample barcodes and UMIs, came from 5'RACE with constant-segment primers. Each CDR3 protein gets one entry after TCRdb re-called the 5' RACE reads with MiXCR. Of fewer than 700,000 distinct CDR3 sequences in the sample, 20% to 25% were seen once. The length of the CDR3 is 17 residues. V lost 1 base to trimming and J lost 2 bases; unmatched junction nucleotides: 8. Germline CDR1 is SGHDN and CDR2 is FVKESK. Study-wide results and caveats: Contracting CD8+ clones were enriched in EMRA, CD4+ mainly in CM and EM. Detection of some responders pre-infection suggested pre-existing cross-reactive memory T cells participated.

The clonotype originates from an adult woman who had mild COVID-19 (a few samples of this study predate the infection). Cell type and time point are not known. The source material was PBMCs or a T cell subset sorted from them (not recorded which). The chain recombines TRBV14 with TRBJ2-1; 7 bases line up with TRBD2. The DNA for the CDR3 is TGTGCCAGCAGCCAAGTAGAGCGGGGTTTAACCTACAATGAGCAGTTCTTC. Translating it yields CASSQVERGLTYNEQFF.